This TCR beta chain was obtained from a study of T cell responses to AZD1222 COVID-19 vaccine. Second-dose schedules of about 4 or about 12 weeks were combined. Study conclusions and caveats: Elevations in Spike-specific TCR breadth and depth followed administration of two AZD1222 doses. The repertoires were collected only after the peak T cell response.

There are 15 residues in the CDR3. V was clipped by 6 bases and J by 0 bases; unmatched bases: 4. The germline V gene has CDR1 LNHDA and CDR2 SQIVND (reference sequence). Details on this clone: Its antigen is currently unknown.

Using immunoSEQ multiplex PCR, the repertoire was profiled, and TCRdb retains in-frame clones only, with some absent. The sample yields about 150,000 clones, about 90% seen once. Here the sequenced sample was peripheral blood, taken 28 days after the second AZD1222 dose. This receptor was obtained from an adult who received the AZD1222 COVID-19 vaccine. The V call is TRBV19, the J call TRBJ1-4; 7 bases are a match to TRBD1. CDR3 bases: TGTGCCAGTAGCTGGGACAGTTCAACTAATGAAAAACTGTTTTTT. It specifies CASSWDSSTNEKLFF.